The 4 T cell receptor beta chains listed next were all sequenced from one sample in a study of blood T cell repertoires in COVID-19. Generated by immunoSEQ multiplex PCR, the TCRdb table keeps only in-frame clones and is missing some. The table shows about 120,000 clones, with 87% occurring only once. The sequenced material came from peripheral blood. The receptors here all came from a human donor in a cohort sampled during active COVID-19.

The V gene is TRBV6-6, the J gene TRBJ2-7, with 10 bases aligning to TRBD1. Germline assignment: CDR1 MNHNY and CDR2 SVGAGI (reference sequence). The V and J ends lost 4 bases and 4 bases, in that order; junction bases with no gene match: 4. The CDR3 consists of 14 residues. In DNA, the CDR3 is TGTGCCAGCAGTTCCCGGGACAGGGGTTACGAGCAGTACTTC. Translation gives CASSSRDRGYEQYF.

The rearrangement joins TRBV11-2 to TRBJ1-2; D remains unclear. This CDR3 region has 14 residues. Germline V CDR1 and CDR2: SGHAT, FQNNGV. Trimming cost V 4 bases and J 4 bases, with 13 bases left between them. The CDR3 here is CASSSSTVAYGYTF. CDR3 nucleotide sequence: TGTGCCAGCAGCTCCTCGACTGTCGCCTATGGCTACACCTTC. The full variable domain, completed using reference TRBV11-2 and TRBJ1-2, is EAGVAQSPRYKIIEKRQSVAFWCNPISGHATLYWYQQILGQGPKLLIQFQNNGVVDDSQLPKDRFSAERLKGVDSTLKIQPAKLEDSAVYLCASSSSTVAYGYTFGSGTRLTVV.

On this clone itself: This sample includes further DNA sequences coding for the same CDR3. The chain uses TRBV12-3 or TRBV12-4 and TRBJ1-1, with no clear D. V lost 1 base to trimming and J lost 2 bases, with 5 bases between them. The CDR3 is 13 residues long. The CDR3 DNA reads TGTGCCAGCAGTTTAGGCAGTAACACTGAAGCTTTCTTT. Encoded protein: CASSLGSNTEAFF.

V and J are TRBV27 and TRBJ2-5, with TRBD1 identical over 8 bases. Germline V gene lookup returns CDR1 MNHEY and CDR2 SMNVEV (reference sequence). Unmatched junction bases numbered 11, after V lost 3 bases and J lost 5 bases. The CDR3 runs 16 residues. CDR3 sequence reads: CASSLTGVFKGETQYF. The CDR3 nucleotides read TGTGCCAGCAGTTTGACAGGGGTCTTTAAGGGGGAGACCCAGTACTTC.